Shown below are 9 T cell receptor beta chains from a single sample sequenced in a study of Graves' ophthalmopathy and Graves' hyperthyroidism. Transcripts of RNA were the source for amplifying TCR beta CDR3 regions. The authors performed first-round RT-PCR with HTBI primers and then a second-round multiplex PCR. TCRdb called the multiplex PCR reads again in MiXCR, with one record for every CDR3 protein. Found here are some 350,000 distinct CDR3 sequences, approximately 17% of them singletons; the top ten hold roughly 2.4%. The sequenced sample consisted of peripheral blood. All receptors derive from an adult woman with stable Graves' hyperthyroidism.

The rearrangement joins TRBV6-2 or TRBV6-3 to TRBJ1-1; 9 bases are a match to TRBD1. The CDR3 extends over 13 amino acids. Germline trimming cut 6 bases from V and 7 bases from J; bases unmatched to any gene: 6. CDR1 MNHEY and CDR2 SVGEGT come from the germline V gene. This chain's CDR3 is CASREQGADEAFF. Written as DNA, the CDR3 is TGTGCCAGCAGAGAACAGGGGGCTGATGAAGCTTTCTTT.

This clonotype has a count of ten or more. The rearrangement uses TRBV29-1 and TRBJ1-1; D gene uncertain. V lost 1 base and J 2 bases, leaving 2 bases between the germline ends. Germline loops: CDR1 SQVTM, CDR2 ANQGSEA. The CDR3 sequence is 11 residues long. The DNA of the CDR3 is TGCAGCGTTGAAGGTAACACTGAAGCTTTCTTT. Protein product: CSVEGNTEAFF.

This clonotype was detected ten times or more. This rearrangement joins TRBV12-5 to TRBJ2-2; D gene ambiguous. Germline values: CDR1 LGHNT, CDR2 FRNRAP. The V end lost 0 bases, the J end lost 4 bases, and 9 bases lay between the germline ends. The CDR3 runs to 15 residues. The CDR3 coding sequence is TGTGCTAGTGGTTTGGTACGGGTTGCCACCGGGGAGCTGTTTTTT. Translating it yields CASGLVRVATGELFF.

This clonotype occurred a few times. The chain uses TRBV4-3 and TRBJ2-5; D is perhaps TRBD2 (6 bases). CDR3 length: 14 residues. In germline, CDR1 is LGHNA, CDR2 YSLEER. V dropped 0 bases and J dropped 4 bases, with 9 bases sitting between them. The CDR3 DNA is TGCGCCAGCAGCCAAGAGGGTAGCGGAGAGACCCAGTACTTC. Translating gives CASSQEGSGETQYF.

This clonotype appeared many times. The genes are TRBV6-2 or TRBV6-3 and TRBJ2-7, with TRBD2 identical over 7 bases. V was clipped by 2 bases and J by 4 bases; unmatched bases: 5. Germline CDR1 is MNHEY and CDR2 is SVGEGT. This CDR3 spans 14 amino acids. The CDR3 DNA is TGTGCCAGCAGTTACCCCCAGGGAGGGTACGAGCAGTACTTC. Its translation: CASSYPQGGYEQYF.

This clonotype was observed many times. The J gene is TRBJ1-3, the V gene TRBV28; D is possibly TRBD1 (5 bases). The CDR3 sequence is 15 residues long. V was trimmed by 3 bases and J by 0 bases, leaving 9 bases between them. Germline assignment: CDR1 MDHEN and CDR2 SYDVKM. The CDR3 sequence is CASSLAGLSGNTIYF. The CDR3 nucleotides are TGTGCCAGCAGTTTGGCGGGGCTCTCTGGAAACACCATATATTTT.

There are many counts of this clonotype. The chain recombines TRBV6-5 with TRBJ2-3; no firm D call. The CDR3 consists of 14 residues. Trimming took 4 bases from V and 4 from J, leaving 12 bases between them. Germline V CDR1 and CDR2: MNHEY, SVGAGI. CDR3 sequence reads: CASSSLPGSDTQYF. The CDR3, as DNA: TGTGCCAGCAGTTCCCTGCCAGGTTCAGATACGCAGTATTTT.

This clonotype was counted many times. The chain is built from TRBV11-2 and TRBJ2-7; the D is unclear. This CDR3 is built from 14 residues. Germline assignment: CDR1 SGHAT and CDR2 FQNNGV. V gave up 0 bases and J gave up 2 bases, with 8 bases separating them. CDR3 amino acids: CASSLDLGTYEQYF. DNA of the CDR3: TGTGCCAGCAGCTTAGATCTGGGGACCTACGAGCAGTACTTC.

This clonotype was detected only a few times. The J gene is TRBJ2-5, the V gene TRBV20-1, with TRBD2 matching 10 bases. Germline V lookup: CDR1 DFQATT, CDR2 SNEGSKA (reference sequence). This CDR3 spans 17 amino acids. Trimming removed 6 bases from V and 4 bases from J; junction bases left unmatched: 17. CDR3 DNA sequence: TGCAGTGCATCCTCCCCTAGCGGGAGCCGGCTCGCAGAGACCCAGTACTTC. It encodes CSASSPSGSRLAETQYF.